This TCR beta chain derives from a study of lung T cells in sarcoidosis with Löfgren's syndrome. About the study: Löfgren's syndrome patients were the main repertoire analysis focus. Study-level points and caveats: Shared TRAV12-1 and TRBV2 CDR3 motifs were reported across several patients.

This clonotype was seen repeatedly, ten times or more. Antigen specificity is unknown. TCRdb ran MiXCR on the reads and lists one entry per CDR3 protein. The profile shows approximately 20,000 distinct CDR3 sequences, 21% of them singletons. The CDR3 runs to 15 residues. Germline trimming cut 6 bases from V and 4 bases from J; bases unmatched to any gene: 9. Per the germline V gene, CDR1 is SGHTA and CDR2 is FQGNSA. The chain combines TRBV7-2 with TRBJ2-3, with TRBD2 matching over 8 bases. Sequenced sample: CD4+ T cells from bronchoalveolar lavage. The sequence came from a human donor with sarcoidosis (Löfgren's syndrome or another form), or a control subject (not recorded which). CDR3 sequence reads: CASRRPGLESDTQYF. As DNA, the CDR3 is TGTGCCAGCAGACGGCCGGGACTAGAATCAGATACGCAGTATTTT.